This T cell receptor beta chain emerged from a study of beta chain features in type 1 diabetes. The study's findings and limits: In all four CD4+ subsets, TCRB CDR3 length was significantly, moderately reduced in type 1 diabetes.

Turning to this clone: Its antigen is unidentified.

This CDR3 contains 14 residues. Per the germline V gene, CDR1 is SGHDT and CDR2 is YYEEEE. V dropped 0 bases and J dropped 6 bases, with 10 bases sitting between them. Reverse transcribing all isolated RNA meant expressed TCRB transcripts were sequenced. The assay was immunoSEQ multiplex PCR, and TCRdb's table has in-frame clones only and misses some. Of 200,000 to 300,000 clones listed, about 14% are singletons. Sequenced input: naive CD4+ T cells from blood. The chain recombines TRBV5-6 with TRBJ1-5, with D hard to call. This receptor was identified in a woman in her 40s in good health. DNA for the CDR3: TGTGCCAGCAGCTTGGGAGCCGCCGGTCAGCCCCAGCATTTT. This encodes CASSLGAAGQPQHF.